Listed here are 21 T cell receptor beta chains from one sample, sequenced in a study of OX40 agonist ivuxolimab in advanced cancers. The method was immunoSEQ multiplex PCR; TCRdb's version includes in-frame clones alone and lacks a portion of them. The table records roughly 30,000 clones, over 90% of them present only once. Sequencing was performed on CD4+ or CD8+ T cells sorted from blood, taken in a trial of the OX40 agonist ivuxolimab. The receptors shown here come from an adult with an advanced solid tumor such as melanoma, head and neck, liver or kidney cancer.

CDR3 in amino acids: CSVGLTTGGKNIQYF. The CDR3 coding sequence is TGCAGCGTTGGATTAACCACAGGGGGCAAAAACATTCAGTACTTC. The rearrangement uses TRBV29-1 and TRBJ2-4, with 8 bases matching TRBD1. Germline V lookup: CDR1 SQVTM, CDR2 ANQGSEA. V dropped 4 bases and J dropped 3; count of bases not matched to a gene: 8. The CDR3 consists of 15 residues. Full variable domain (outside the CDR3, taken from reference TRBV29-1 and TRBJ2-4): SAVISQKPSRDICQRGTSLTIQCQVDSQVTMMFWYRQQPGQSLTLIATANQGSEATYESGFVIDKFPISRPNLTFSTLTVSNMSPEDSSIYLCSVGLTTGGKNIQYFGAGTRLSVL.

The rearrangement links TRBV6-5 to TRBJ2-7; TRBD1 agrees at 9 bases. With V trimmed by 10 bases and J by 7 bases, 8 bases remained unmatched. Germline assignment: CDR1 MNHEY and CDR2 SVGAGI. The CDR3 loop spans 12 amino acids. CDR3 sequence (DNA): TGTGCCACCTGGGACAGGGTCGGAGAGCAGTACTTC. This translates into CATWDRVGEQYF.

The chain couples TRBV30 to TRBJ1-1; 11 bases are shared with TRBD1. The germline gives CDR1 GTSNPN, CDR2 SVGIG (reference sequence). This CDR3 has 15 amino acids. Trimming took 2 bases from V and 7 from J; bases not matched to a gene: 9. CDR3 region: CAWSPRDRGEVEAFF. DNA for the CDR3: TGTGCCTGGAGTCCCCGGGACAGGGGGGAGGTTGAAGCTTTCTTT. Full variable domain (rest looked up from reference TRBV30 and TRBJ1-1): SQTIHQWPATLVQPVGSPLSLECTVEGTSNPNLYWYRQAAGRGLQLLFYSVGIGQISSEVPQNLSASRPQDRQFILSSKKLLLSDSGFYLCAWSPRDRGEVEAFFGQGTRLTVV.

This clone has only a few counts. V is TRBV11-2 and J is TRBJ1-5; no definite D call. The CDR3 extends over 13 amino acids. The ends were cut back, 0 bases at V and 7 bases at J, with 7 bases in the middle. In germline, CDR1 is SGHAT, CDR2 FQNNGV. Here the CDR3 reads CASSLDPLQPQHF. The CDR3 region has the DNA TGTGCCAGCAGCTTAGATCCCCTGCAGCCCCAGCATTTT. Combining the CDR3 with reference TRBV11-2 and TRBJ1-5 gives the whole variable domain EAGVAQSPRYKIIEKRQSVAFWCNPISGHATLYWYQQILGQGPKLLIQFQNNGVVDDSQLPKDRFSAERLKGVDSTLKIQPAKLEDSAVYLCASSLDPLQPQHFGDGTRLSIL.

This rearrangement joins TRBV29-1 to TRBJ2-7, with D possibly TRBD2 on 6 matching bases. V shed 1 base and J shed 4 bases, with 14 bases lying between them. This CDR3 contains 14 residues. The germline gives CDR1 SQVTM, CDR2 ANQGSEA. DNA of the CDR3: TGCAGCGTTGAAGCGCTCCAGGGAGGATACGAGCAGTACTTC. This gives the protein CSVEALQGGYEQYF.

With regard to this clone: Other DNA sequences within the sample encode an identical CDR3. This chain connects TRBV4-1 to TRBJ1-1; the D is unclear. The CDR3 spans 14 residues. Between the trimmed V and J ends, which lost 1 base and 2 bases, there was a span of 8 bases. Germline V lookup: CDR1 MGHRA, CDR2 YSYEKL. The CDR3 region is CASSQVWENTEAFF. The CDR3 region has the DNA TGCGCCAGCAGCCAAGTCTGGGAAAACACTGAAGCTTTCTTT.

This chain joins TRBV28 and TRBJ1-5; TRBD1 aligns across 12 bases. J was trimmed by 7 bases and V by 5 bases; bases with no gene match: 12. Germline V lookup: CDR1 MDHEN, CDR2 SYDVKM. CDR3 length: 17 residues. This chain's CDR3 is CASSPPWTGQGAQPQHF. Written as DNA, the CDR3 is TGTGCCAGCAGTCCTCCCTGGACGGGACAGGGGGCACAGCCCCAGCATTTT.

The chain employs TRBV19 and TRBJ1-5, with D hard to call. Trimming cost V 5 bases and J 10 bases, with 6 bases left between them. The length of the CDR3 is 10 residues. Germline V lookup: CDR1 LNHDA, CDR2 SQIVND (reference sequence). The chain's CDR3 is CASSPPPQHF. CDR3 in DNA: TGTGCCAGTAGTCCCCCACCCCAGCATTTT.

Concerning this clone itself: A junction end diverges from the germline sequence, so it may reflect a read error. The chain uses TRBV7-9 and TRBJ2-1, with D perhaps TRBD1 or TRBD2 (5 bases each). Germline V gives CDR1 SEHNR, CDR2 FQNEAQ (reference sequence). This CDR3 has 14 residues. The CDR3 loop reads CASSLERGYNGQFF. Here the CDR3 DNA reads TGTGCCAGCAGCTTAGAGAGGGGTTACAATGGGCAGTTCTTC.

This chain joins TRBV27 and TRBJ1-6, with D perhaps matching TRBD1 (6 bases). V lost 4 bases and J 0 bases, leaving 13 bases between the germline ends. Per the germline V gene, CDR1 is MNHEY and CDR2 is SMNVEV (reference sequence). The CDR3 spans 17 residues. The CDR3 coding sequence is TGTGCCAGCAGTTCCGGGACATCGAGCTCCTATAATTCACCCCTCCACTTT. Amino acids: CASSSGTSSSYNSPLHF.

The V gene is TRBV5-8, the J gene TRBJ2-1; 9 positions match TRBD1. This CDR3 region has 16 residues. CDR1 is SGHTS and CDR2 is YDEGEE in the germline V gene. J gave up 4 bases and V 5 bases, and 10 bases lay outside the gene matches. Here the CDR3 DNA reads TGTGCCAGCAGTGGACGGACAGGGGAAGCGTACAATGAGCAGTTCTTC. This sequence encodes CASSGRTGEAYNEQFF.

The V gene is TRBV14, the J gene TRBJ1-1; TRBD1 aligns across 7 bases. In germline, CDR1 is SGHDN, CDR2 FVKESK. The CDR3 runs 14 residues. The V gene end was trimmed by 4 bases and the J gene end by 5 bases; junction bases not matched to a gene: 7. The CDR3 DNA reads as TGTGCCAGCAGCCCGGTCACAGGGGATACTGAAGCTTTCTTT. Amino acids: CASSPVTGDTEAFF.

The chain recombines TRBV2 with TRBJ2-2; TRBD1 or TRBD2 may be the D gene (5 bases each). V dropped 3 bases and J dropped 1 base, with 12 bases sitting between them. CDR1 is SNHLY and CDR2 is FYNNEI in the germline V gene. This CDR3 has 16 amino acids. CDR3 sequence (DNA): TGTGCCAGCAGTGAGTCCGGGGCAATGAACACCGGGGAGCTGTTTTTT. Translated, it gives CASSESGAMNTGELFF.

This clone was observed a single time. CDR3 region: CASSWSRDSTYYEQYF. The CDR3 DNA is TGCGCCAGCAGCTGGAGTCGGGACAGCACGTACTACGAGCAGTACTTC. The chain uses TRBV5-1 and TRBJ2-7, with 7 bases fitting TRBD1. V gave up 3 bases and J gave up 3 bases; unmatched junction bases: 12. The V gene's germline CDR1 is SGHRS and CDR2 YFSETQ. The CDR3 extends over 16 amino acids.

The chain joins TRBV5-4 to TRBJ1-3, with a tentative D call TRBD1 (6 bases). Trimming took off 5 bases at V and 0 bases at J, with 6 bases between the two ends. Germline values: CDR1 SGHNT, CDR2 YYREEE (reference sequence). CDR3 size: 13 residues. The CDR3 sequence: CASRDSSGNTIYF. The CDR3, as DNA: TGTGCCAGCAGGGACAGCTCTGGAAACACCATATATTTT.

This clone was detected a few times. This sequence joins TRBV2 and TRBJ2-1; 9 bases are shared with TRBD2. CDR3 length: 13 residues. The germline V gene encodes CDR1 SNHLY and CDR2 FYNNEI. Losses at the gene ends were 5 bases for V and 10 bases for J; bases not matched to a gene: 6. DNA of the CDR3: TGTGCCAGCAGTCACACCCTAGCGGGAGAGCAGTTCTTC. The encoded protein is CASSHTLAGEQFF.

CDR3 nucleotide sequence: TGTGCCAGCAGTTCCAACAGACATAGCTTACAAGAGACCCAGTACTTC. It translates to CASSSNRHSLQETQYF. The chain is built from TRBV27 and TRBJ2-5; no reliable D call. CDR3 length equals 16 residues. The V gene lost 4 bases and the J gene lost 2 bases, with 17 bases spanning the gap. The germline V gene encodes CDR1 MNHEY and CDR2 SMNVEV (reference sequence).

The chain employs TRBV7-9 and TRBJ2-7, with 8 bases lining up with TRBD1. The CDR3 has 11 amino acids. Losses at the gene ends were 4 bases for V and 13 bases for J; bases not matched to a gene: 6. Germline CDR1 is SEHNR and CDR2 is FQNEAQ (reference sequence). CDR3 bases: TGTGCCAGCAGCTCGACAGGGGATTATTACTTC. Its translation: CASSSTGDYYF. The full variable domain, rest sourced from reference TRBV7-9 and TRBJ2-7, is DTGVSQNPRHKITKRGQNVTFRCDPISEHNRLYWYRQTLGQGPEFLTYFQNEAQLEKSRLLSDRFSAERPKGSFSTLEIQRTEQGDSAMYLCASSSTGDYYFGPGTRLTVT.

The rearrangement links TRBV27 to TRBJ2-1; TRBD2 matches 7 bases. This CDR3 is 18 amino acids long. The germline V gene has CDR1 MNHEY and CDR2 SMNVEV (reference sequence). Losses at the gene ends were 3 bases for V and 5 bases for J; bases not matched to a gene: 16. CDR3 bases: TGTGCCAGCAGTTTTCATAGCGGTGGGAGGGGCGTTGACAATGAGCAGTTCTTC. Translated, it gives CASSFHSGGRGVDNEQFF.

The rearrangement links TRBV19 to TRBJ1-2; 7 positions match TRBD1. The J segment lost 7 bases and the V segment lost 7 bases, leaving 9 bases of the junction unmatched. The CDR3 covers 13 residues. Looked up from germline, CDR1 is LNHDA and CDR2 is SQIVND (reference sequence). The CDR3 DNA reads as TGTGCCAGTAACCCAGGGGGTCGGGTTGGCTACACCTTC. Encoded protein: CASNPGGRVGYTF.

The CDR3 is CASSSTGDRVYGYTF. CDR3 nucleotides: TGTGCCAGCAGTTCGACGGGGGACAGGGTCTATGGCTACACCTTC. The chain has TRBV28 and TRBJ1-2; the match to TRBD1 covers 9 bases. CDR1 is MDHEN, CDR2 SYDVKM, per germline. J was trimmed by 4 bases and V by 4 bases; bases with no gene match: 7. The CDR3 has 15 residues.